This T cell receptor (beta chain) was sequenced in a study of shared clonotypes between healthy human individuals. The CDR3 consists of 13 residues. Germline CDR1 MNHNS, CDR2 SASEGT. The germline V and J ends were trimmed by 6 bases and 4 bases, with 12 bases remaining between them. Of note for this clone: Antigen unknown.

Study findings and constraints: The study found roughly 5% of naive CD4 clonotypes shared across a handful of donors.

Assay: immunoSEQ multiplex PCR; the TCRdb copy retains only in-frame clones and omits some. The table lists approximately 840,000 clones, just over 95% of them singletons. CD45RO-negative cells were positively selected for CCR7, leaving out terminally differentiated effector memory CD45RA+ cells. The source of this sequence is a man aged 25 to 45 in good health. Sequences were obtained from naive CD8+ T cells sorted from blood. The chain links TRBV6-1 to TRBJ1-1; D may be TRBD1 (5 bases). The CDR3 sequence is CASRWEGSTEAFF. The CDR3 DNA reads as TGTGCCAGCAGGTGGGAGGGGAGCACTGAAGCTTTCTTT.